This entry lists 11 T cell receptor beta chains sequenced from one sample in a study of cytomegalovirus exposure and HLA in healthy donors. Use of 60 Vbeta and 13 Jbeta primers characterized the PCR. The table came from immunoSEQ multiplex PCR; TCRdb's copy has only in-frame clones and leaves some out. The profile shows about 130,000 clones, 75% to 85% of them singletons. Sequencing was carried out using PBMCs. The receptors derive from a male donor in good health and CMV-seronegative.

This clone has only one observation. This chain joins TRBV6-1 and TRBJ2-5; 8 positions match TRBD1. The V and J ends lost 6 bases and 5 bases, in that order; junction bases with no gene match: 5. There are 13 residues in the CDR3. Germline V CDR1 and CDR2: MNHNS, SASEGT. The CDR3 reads CASSGQGMETQYF. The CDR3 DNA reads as TGTGCCAGCAGCGGACAGGGTATGGAGACCCAGTACTTC.

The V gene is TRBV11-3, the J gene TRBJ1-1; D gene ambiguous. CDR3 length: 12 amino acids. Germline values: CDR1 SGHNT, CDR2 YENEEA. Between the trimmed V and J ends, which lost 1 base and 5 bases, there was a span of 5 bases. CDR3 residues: CASSLGRTEAFF. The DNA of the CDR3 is TGTGCCAGCAGCTTAGGGAGGACTGAAGCTTTCTTT.

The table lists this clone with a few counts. The CDR3 sequence is CASSLAEGLNTEAFF. The CDR3 bases are TGTGCCAGCAGCTTAGCGGAGGGCCTGAACACTGAAGCTTTCTTT. This chain links TRBV13 with TRBJ1-1; D unclear. This CDR3 spans 15 amino acids. V was cut by 1 base and J by 0 bases, with 9 bases left in between. Germline-derived CDR1 and CDR2 are PRHDT and FYEKMQ (reference sequence).

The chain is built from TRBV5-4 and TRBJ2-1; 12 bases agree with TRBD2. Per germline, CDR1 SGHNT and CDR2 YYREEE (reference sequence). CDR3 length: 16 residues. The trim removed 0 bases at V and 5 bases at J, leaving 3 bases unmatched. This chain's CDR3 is CASSLASGRANNEQFF. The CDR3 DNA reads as TGTGCCAGCAGCTTGGCTAGCGGGAGGGCGAACAATGAGCAGTTCTTC. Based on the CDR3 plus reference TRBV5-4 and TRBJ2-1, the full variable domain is ETGVTQSPTHLIKTRGQQVTLRCSSQSGHNTVSWYQQALGQGPQFIFQYYREEENGRGNFPPRFSGLQFPNYSSELNVNALELDDSALYLCASSLASGRANNEQFFGPGTRLTVL.

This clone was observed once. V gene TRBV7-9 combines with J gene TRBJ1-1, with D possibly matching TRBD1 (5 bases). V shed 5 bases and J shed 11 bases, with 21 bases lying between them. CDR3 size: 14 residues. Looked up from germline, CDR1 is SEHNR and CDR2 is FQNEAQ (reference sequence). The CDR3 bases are TGTGCCAGCAGCCGTTTCCTTTTTAGGGAGGGGGCTTTCTTT. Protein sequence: CASSRFLFREGAFF.

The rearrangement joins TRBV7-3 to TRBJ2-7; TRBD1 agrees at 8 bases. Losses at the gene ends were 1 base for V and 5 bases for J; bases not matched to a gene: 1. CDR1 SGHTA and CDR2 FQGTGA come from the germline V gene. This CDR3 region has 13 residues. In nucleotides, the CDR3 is TGTGCCAGCAGCTTAAACAGGGGGAACGAGCAGTACTTC. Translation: CASSLNRGNEQYF.

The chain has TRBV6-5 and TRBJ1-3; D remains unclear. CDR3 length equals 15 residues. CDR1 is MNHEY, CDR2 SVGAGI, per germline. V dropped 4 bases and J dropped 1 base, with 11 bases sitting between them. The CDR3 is CASSSPGLSGNTIYF. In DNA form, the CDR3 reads TGTGCCAGCAGTTCTCCAGGACTATCTGGAAACACCATATATTTT.

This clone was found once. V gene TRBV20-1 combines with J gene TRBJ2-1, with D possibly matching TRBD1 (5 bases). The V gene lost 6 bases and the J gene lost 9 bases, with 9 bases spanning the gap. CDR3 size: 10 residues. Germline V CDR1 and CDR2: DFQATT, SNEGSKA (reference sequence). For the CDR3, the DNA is TGCAGTGCCTCTAGGGGTGAGCAGTTCTTC. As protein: CSASRGEQFF.

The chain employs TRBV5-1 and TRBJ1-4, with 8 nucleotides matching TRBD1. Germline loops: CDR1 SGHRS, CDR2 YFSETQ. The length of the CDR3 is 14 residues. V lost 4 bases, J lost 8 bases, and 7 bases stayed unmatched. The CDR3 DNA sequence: TGCGCCAGCAGCGGGCAGGGGGCGGGAGAAAAACTGTTTTTT. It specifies CASSGQGAGEKLFF. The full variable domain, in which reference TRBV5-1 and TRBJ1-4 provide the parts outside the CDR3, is KAGVTQTPRYLIKTRGQQVTLSCSPISGHRSVSWYQQTPGQGLQFLFEYFSETQRNKGNFPGRFSGRQFSNSRSEMNVSTLELGDSALYLCASSGQGAGEKLFFGSGTQLSVL.

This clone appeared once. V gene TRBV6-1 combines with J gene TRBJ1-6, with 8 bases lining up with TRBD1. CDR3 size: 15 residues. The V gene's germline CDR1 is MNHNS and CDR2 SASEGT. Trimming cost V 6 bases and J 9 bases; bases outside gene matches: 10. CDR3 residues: CASRPIQGARSPLHF. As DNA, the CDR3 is TGTGCCAGCAGGCCAATCCAGGGGGCGCGTTCACCCCTCCACTTT.

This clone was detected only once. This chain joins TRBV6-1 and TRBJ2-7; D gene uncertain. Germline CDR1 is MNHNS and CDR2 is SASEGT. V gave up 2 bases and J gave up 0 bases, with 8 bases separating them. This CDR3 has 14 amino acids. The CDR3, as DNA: TGTGCCAGCAGTGAAAACACCATCTCCTACGAGCAGTACTTC. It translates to CASSENTISYEQYF.